The present T cell receptor beta chain was sequenced within a study of blood T cells in healthy people across ages. Sample-barcoded 5' priming and a J-beta primer mix drove a second PCR of 7 to 11 cycles. From the 5' RACE reads, TCRdb called clonotypes with MiXCR, one entry per CDR3 protein. The data hold roughly 1,700,000 distinct CDR3 sequences, with 28% observed a single time. The germline V gene has CDR1 MNHEY and CDR2 SMNVEV (reference sequence). This CDR3 is 14 amino acids long. Trimming pared 3 bases from V and 6 bases from J, leaving 14 bases between. Sequencing was carried out using blood. The chain couples TRBV27 to TRBJ1-2; tentatively, D is TRBD1 (6 bases). This TCR was sampled from a woman in her thirties in good health. The CDR3 bases are TGTGCCAGCAGTTTGATATGGGGGCGGGATGGCTACACCTTC. This gives the protein CASSLIWGRDGYTF.